This is a list of T cell receptor beta chains from one sample in a study of tumor-infiltrating lymphocytes in primary liver carcinoma. TCRdb reprocessed the multiplex PCR reads with MiXCR, giving one entry per CDR3 protein. The data show roughly 180,000 distinct CDR3 sequences, 60% seen once. What was sequenced was peripheral blood. These receptors all come from a man aged 40-49 years with primary liver carcinoma and hepatitis B virus infection. The CDR3 runs from the conserved cysteine through the conserved F or W. Fields, in order: clone size, V gene, J gene, D gene, CDR3 protein, CDR3 DNA. D genes are given only for firm matches. The size entry is marked missing in some rows and otherwise reads once, few, many or a size class.

clone size: NA; V gene: TRBV12-3/TRBV12-4; J gene: TRBJ1-3; D gene: NA; CDR3 protein: CASSTLLTGNTIYF; CDR3 DNA: TGTGCCAGCAGTACCCTTTTAACTGGAAACACCATATATTTT
clone size: many; V gene: TRBV11-1; J gene: TRBJ1-1; D gene: TRBD1; CDR3 protein: CASSTGQGGTEAFF; CDR3 DNA: TGTGCCAGCAGCACCGGACAGGGAGGCACTGAAGCTTTCTTT
clone size: NA; V gene: TRBV11-2; J gene: TRBJ2-3; D gene: NA; CDR3 protein: CASSLGRDGGWNTKYF; CDR3 DNA: TGTGCCAGCAGCTTAGGCCGGGACGGGGGATGGAATACGAAGTATTTT
clone size: many; V gene: TRBV6-6; J gene: TRBJ1-5; D gene: NA; CDR3 protein: CASSVIGADQPQHF; CDR3 DNA: TGTGCCAGCAGTGTCATCGGGGCGGATCAGCCCCAGCATTTT
clone size: NA; V gene: TRBV6-2/TRBV6-3; J gene: TRBJ2-3; D gene: TRBD2; CDR3 protein: CAITVGLATDTQYF; CDR3 DNA: TGTGCCATCACCGTCGGACTAGCGACAGATACGCAGTATTTT
clone size: NA; V gene: TRBV4-2; J gene: TRBJ2-4; D gene: NA; CDR3 protein: CTSSRGIGGAKNIQYF; CDR3 DNA: TGTACCAGCAGCCGAGGGATTGGTGGAGCCAAAAACATTCAGTACTTC
clone size: NA; V gene: TRBV6-2/TRBV6-3; J gene: TRBJ2-3; D gene: NA; CDR3 protein: CASSYHHSTGTQYF; CDR3 DNA: TGTGCCAGCAGTTACCACCATAGCACAGGTACGCAGTATTTT
clone size: few; V gene: TRBV12-3/TRBV12-4; J gene: TRBJ1-1; D gene: TRBD1; CDR3 protein: CASSPRQGPYTEAFF; CDR3 DNA: TGTGCCAGCAGTCCCCGACAGGGGCCCTACACTGAAGCTTTCTTT
clone size: once; V gene: TRBV29-1; J gene: TRBJ2-3; D gene: NA; CDR3 protein: CSVRALSPPTDTQNF; CDR3 DNA: TGCAGCGTCCGCGCGTTGAGTCCCCCCACAGATACGCAGAATTTT
clone size: NA; V gene: TRBV7-4; J gene: TRBJ2-7; D gene: NA; CDR3 protein: CTSSRSYEQYF; CDR3 DNA: TGTACCAGCAGCCGGAGCTACGAGCAGTACTTC
clone size: NA; V gene: TRBV6-6; J gene: TRBJ2-7; D gene: NA; CDR3 protein: CASRVSYEQYF; CDR3 DNA: TGTGCCAGCAGGGTATCCTACGAGCAGTACTTC
clone size: NA; V gene: TRBV14; J gene: TRBJ2-7; D gene: NA; CDR3 protein: CASNQPGLLSYEQYF; CDR3 DNA: TGTGCCAGCAACCAACCGGGACTTCTATCCTACGAGCAGTACTTC
clone size: once; V gene: TRBV3-1; J gene: TRBJ2-5; D gene: NA; CDR3 protein: CASSQLLRETQYF; CDR3 DNA: TGTGCCAGCAGCCAGTTGCTACGAGAGACCCAGTACTTC
clone size: many; V gene: TRBV29-1; J gene: TRBJ2-3; D gene: TRBD1; CDR3 protein: CSVAGQGPGTDTQYF; CDR3 DNA: TGCAGCGTTGCCGGACAGGGGCCGGGCACAGATACGCAGTATTTT
clone size: NA; V gene: TRBV5-1; J gene: TRBJ1-6; D gene: NA; CDR3 protein: CASSLEGGPNSPLHF; CDR3 DNA: TGCGCCAGCAGCTTGGAGGGGGGCCCTAATTCACCCCTCCACTTT
clone size: few; V gene: TRBV6-5; J gene: TRBJ2-3; D gene: TRBD2; CDR3 protein: CASSYRGAGGPTDTQYF; CDR3 DNA: TGTGCCAGCAGTTACAGGGGAGCGGGAGGGCCCACAGATACGCAGTATTTT
clone size: many; V gene: TRBV10-2; J gene: TRBJ2-6; D gene: NA; CDR3 protein: CASSEDGDSGANVLTF; CDR3 DNA: TGCGCCAGCAGTGAGGACGGGGACTCTGGGGCCAACGTCCTGACTTTC
clone size: NA; V gene: TRBV11-3; J gene: TRBJ2-1; D gene: NA; CDR3 protein: CANSQPGREGHAQFF; CDR3 DNA: TGTGCCAACAGCCAGCCCGGGAGAGAAGGGCATGCGCAGTTCTTC
clone size: few; V gene: TRBV4-1; J gene: TRBJ2-3; D gene: NA; CDR3 protein: CASSQDPPSADTQYF; CDR3 DNA: TGCGCCAGCAGCCAAGATCCCCCGTCCGCAGATACGCAGTATTTT
clone size: few; V gene: TRBV14; J gene: TRBJ2-5; D gene: NA; CDR3 protein: CASSHYQETQYF; CDR3 DNA: TGTGCCAGCAGCCATTACCAAGAGACCCAGTACTTC
clone size: NA; V gene: TRBV24-1; J gene: TRBJ2-1; D gene: TRBD2; CDR3 protein: CATSVASGTNEQFF; CDR3 DNA: TGTGCCACCAGTGTGGCTAGCGGGACCAATGAGCAGTTCTTC
clone size: few; V gene: TRBV6-1; J gene: TRBJ2-3; D gene: NA; CDR3 protein: CASSSHPGLRTDTQYF; CDR3 DNA: TGTGCCAGCAGTTCTCATCCAGGGTTGCGGACAGATACGCAGTATTTT
clone size: NA; V gene: TRBV11-3; J gene: TRBJ2-1; D gene: NA; CDR3 protein: CASSSASYNGKFF; CDR3 DNA: TGTGCCAGCAGCTCTGCCAGCTACAATGGGAAGTTCTTC
clone size: NA; V gene: TRBV4-1; J gene: TRBJ1-1; D gene: NA; CDR3 protein: CASSRKSIANTEAFF; CDR3 DNA: TGCGCCAGCAGCCGAAAGAGTATAGCGAACACTGAAGCTTTCTTT
clone size: few; V gene: TRBV5-1; J gene: TRBJ2-3; D gene: TRBD2; CDR3 protein: CASSLGTTSGSTDTQYF; CDR3 DNA: TGCGCCAGCAGCTTGGGGACAACTAGCGGGAGCACAGATACGCAGTATTTT
clone size: many; V gene: TRBV4-2; J gene: TRBJ2-1; D gene: NA; CDR3 protein: CASSQDLGYGNFEQFF; CDR3 DNA: TGTGCCAGCAGCCAAGATTTAGGGTATGGGAATTTTGAGCAGTTCTTC
clone size: few; V gene: TRBV6-6; J gene: TRBJ1-2; D gene: NA; CDR3 protein: CASSYSTGREYGYTF; CDR3 DNA: TGTGCCAGCAGTTACTCGACGGGCAGGGAGTATGGCTACACCTTC
clone size: once; V gene: TRBV28; J gene: TRBJ1-5; D gene: NA; CDR3 protein: CVSRIPWGMNQPQHF; CDR3 DNA: TGTGTCAGCAGAATCCCGTGGGGAATGAATCAGCCCCAGCATTTT
clone size: few; V gene: TRBV6-5; J gene: TRBJ2-7; D gene: TRBD1; CDR3 protein: CVSRRDSSYEQYF; CDR3 DNA: TGTGTCAGCAGAAGGGACAGCTCCTACGAGCAGTACTTC
clone size: NA; V gene: TRBV11-2; J gene: TRBJ2-7; D gene: NA; CDR3 protein: CANSLGRRAEHYF; CDR3 DNA: TGTGCCAACAGCTTAGGAAGGCGCGCCGAGCACTACTTC
clone size: few; V gene: TRBV29-1; J gene: TRBJ1-2; D gene: NA; CDR3 protein: CSGWTQHGYTF; CDR3 DNA: TGCAGCGGCTGGACACAACATGGCTACACCTTC
clone size: NA; V gene: TRBV29-1; J gene: TRBJ2-1; D gene: TRBD2; CDR3 protein: CSVEAGGSYNEQFF; CDR3 DNA: TGCAGCGTTGAAGCGGGAGGAAGCTACAATGAGCAGTTCTTC
clone size: NA; V gene: TRBV5-6; J gene: TRBJ2-3; D gene: NA; CDR3 protein: CASRPKQEGPDTQYF; CDR3 DNA: TGTGCCAGCCGCCCTAAGCAGGAAGGTCCAGATACGCAGTATTTT
clone size: NA; V gene: TRBV29-1; J gene: TRBJ2-7; D gene: NA; CDR3 protein: CSVTGASGSYEQYF; CDR3 DNA: TGCAGCGTTACGGGGGCTAGCGGCTCCTACGAGCAGTACTTC
clone size: few; V gene: TRBV6-5; J gene: TRBJ1-2; D gene: NA; CDR3 protein: CASSYRVKRNIGYTF; CDR3 DNA: TGTGCCAGCAGTTACCGGGTGAAAAGAAATATTGGCTACACCTTC
clone size: many; V gene: TRBV11-2; J gene: TRBJ2-7; D gene: TRBD1; CDR3 protein: CASSLGGTGFNEQYF; CDR3 DNA: TGTGCCAGCAGCTTAGGGGGGACAGGGTTTAACGAGCAGTACTTC
clone size: NA; V gene: TRBV28; J gene: TRBJ1-2; D gene: NA; CDR3 protein: CASSSGQGYGYTF; CDR3 DNA: TGTGCCAGTAGTTCAGGCCAGGGTTATGGCTACACCTTC
clone size: NA; V gene: TRBV5-1; J gene: TRBJ2-7; D gene: TRBD1; CDR3 protein: CASSFGQGLEQYF; CDR3 DNA: TGCGCCAGCAGCTTTGGACAGGGACTCGAGCAGTACTTC
clone size: many; V gene: TRBV12-5; J gene: TRBJ1-2; D gene: TRBD1; CDR3 protein: CASGLVLGQGLYGYTF; CDR3 DNA: TGTGCTAGTGGTTTGGTCTTAGGACAGGGGCTCTATGGCTACACCTTC
clone size: many; V gene: TRBV29-1; J gene: TRBJ2-3; D gene: NA; CDR3 protein: CSVESGSTDTQYF; CDR3 DNA: TGCAGCGTTGAATCCGGGTCCACAGATACGCAGTATTTT
clone size: few; V gene: TRBV6-5; J gene: TRBJ2-1; D gene: TRBD1; CDR3 protein: CASGDRGRNEQFF; CDR3 DNA: TGTGCCAGCGGGGACAGGGGACGGAATGAGCAGTTCTTC
clone size: NA; V gene: TRBV12-3/TRBV12-4; J gene: TRBJ2-2; D gene: NA; CDR3 protein: CASVRQGGTGELFF; CDR3 DNA: TGTGCCAGCGTACGGCAGGGGGGCACCGGGGAGCTGTTTTTT
clone size: NA; V gene: TRBV6-5; J gene: TRBJ2-7; D gene: NA; CDR3 protein: CASSSPTTYEQYF; CDR3 DNA: TGTGCCAGCAGCTCCCCTACCACCTACGAGCAGTACTTC
clone size: NA; V gene: TRBV11-2; J gene: TRBJ2-7; D gene: NA; CDR3 protein: CASIFPGLGIHEQYF; CDR3 DNA: TGTGCCAGCATCTTCCCGGGACTGGGGATCCACGAGCAGTACTTC
clone size: few; V gene: TRBV4-2; J gene: TRBJ2-7; D gene: TRBD1; CDR3 protein: CASSPSEGQAYEQYF; CDR3 DNA: TGTGCCAGCAGCCCATCAGAGGGACAGGCCTACGAGCAGTACTTC
clone size: NA; V gene: TRBV5-1; J gene: TRBJ1-4; D gene: NA; CDR3 protein: CASSPGLGDEKLFF; CDR3 DNA: TGCGCCAGCAGCCCTGGGCTAGGGGATGAAAAACTGTTTTTT
clone size: few; V gene: TRBV6-6; J gene: TRBJ1-3; D gene: TRBD1; CDR3 protein: CASRDRDRGPKRNTIYF; CDR3 DNA: TGTGCCAGCAGAGACCGGGACAGGGGGCCAAAGAGGAACACCATATATTTT
clone size: NA; V gene: TRBV11-2; J gene: TRBJ2-3; D gene: NA; CDR3 protein: CASRLEMYTQYF; CDR3 DNA: TGTGCCAGTAGATTAGAGATGTATACGCAGTACTTT
clone size: NA; V gene: TRBV29-1; J gene: TRBJ1-1; D gene: NA; CDR3 protein: CSVGKGSAESFF; CDR3 DNA: NA
clone size: few; V gene: TRBV5-4; J gene: TRBJ2-2; D gene: TRBD1; CDR3 protein: CASSLGQGNTGELFF; CDR3 DNA: TGTGCCAGCAGCTTGGGACAGGGGAACACCGGGGAGCTGTTTTTT
clone size: few; V gene: TRBV29-1; J gene: TRBJ2-7; D gene: NA; CDR3 protein: CSVARPVGEQYF; CDR3 DNA: TGCAGCGTCGCCCGGCCGGTTGGGGAGCAGTACTTC
clone size: NA; V gene: TRBV11-2; J gene: TRBJ2-2; D gene: NA; CDR3 protein: CASSLGGFDTGELFF; CDR3 DNA: TGTGCCAGCAGCTTAGGCGGGTTCGACACCGGGGAGCTGTTTTTT
clone size: many; V gene: TRBV29-1; J gene: TRBJ2-4; D gene: TRBD1; CDR3 protein: CSVEDRGRVQYF; CDR3 DNA: TGCAGCGTCGAGGACAGGGGGCGAGTTCAGTACTTC
clone size: many; V gene: TRBV29-1; J gene: TRBJ2-3; D gene: NA; CDR3 protein: CSVQGDTDTQYF; CDR3 DNA: TGCAGCGTTCAAGGTGATACAGATACGCAGTATTTT